This T cell receptor (beta chain) was identified during a study of cytomegalovirus exposure and HLA in healthy donors. Across the whole study: Ancestry clustering placed more than 80% of over 300 genotyped donors in the Caucasian-associated cluster.

The primer mix had 60 Vbeta and 13 Jbeta primers. Using immunoSEQ multiplex PCR, the repertoire was profiled, and TCRdb retains in-frame clones only, with some absent. The table shows 100,000 to 150,000 clones, with roughly 80% occurring only once. CDR3 size: 15 residues. Germline assignment: CDR1 SGHAT and CDR2 FQNNGV. The V gene lost 3 bases and the J gene lost 7 bases, with 16 bases spanning the gap. The rearrangement joins TRBV11-2 to TRBJ2-1; D is perhaps TRBD1 (6 bases). The receptor's source is a man aged 18 to 30 in good health and CMV-seropositive. The sample comprised PBMCs. The CDR3 sequence is CASSFGGGWDNEQFF. DNA for the CDR3: TGTGCCAGCAGCTTTGGTGGGGGCTGGGATAATGAGCAGTTCTTC.